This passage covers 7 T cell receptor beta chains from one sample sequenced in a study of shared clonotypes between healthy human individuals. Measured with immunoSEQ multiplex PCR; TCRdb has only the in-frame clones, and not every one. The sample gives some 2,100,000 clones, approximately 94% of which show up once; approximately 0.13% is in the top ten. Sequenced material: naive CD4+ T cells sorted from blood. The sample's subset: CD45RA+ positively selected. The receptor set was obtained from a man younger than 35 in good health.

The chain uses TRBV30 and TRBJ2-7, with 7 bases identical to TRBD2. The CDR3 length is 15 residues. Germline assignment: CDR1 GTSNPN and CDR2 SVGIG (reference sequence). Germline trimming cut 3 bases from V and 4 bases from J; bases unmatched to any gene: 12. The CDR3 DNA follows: TGTGCCTGGAGGGCTAGCGGCAGAAGTAGATACGAGCAGTACTTC. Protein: CAWRASGRSRYEQYF.

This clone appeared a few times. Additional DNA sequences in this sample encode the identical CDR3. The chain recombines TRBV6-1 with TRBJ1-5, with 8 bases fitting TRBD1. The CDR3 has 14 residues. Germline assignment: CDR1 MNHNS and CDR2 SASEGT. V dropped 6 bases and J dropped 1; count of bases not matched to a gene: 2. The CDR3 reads CASSGQGSNQPQHF. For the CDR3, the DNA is TGTGCCAGCAGCGGACAGGGCAGCAATCAGCCCCAGCATTTT.

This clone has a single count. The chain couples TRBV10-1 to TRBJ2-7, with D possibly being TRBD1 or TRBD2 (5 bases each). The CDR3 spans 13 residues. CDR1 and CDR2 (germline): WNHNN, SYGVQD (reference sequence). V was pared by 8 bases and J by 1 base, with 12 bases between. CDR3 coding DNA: TGCGCCAGCTCGCTCAGGGAGTCCTACGAGCAGTACTTC. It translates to CASSLRESYEQYF.

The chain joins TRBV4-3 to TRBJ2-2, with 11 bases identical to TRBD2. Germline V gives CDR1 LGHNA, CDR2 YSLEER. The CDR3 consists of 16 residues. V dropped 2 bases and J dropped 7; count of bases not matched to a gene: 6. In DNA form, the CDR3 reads TGCGCCAGCAGCCAAACTAGCGGGAGTACCCTCGGGGAGCTGTTTTTT. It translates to CASSQTSGSTLGELFF.

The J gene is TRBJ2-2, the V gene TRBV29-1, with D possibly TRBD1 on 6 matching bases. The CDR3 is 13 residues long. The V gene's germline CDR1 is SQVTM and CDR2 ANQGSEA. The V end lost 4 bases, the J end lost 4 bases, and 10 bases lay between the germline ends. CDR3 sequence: CSVARGSTGELFF. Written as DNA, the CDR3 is TGCAGCGTTGCCAGGGGAAGCACCGGGGAGCTGTTTTTT.

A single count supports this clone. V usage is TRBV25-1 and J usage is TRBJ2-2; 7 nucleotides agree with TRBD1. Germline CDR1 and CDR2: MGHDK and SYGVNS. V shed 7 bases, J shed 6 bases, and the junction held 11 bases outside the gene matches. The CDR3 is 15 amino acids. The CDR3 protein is CASTEGAVRAGELFF. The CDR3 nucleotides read TGTGCCAGCACCGAGGGGGCGGTTCGAGCCGGGGAGCTGTTTTTT.

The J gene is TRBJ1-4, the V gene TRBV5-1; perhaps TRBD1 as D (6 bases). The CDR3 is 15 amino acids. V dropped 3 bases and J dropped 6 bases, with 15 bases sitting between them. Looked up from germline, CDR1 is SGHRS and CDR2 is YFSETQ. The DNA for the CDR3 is TGCGCCAGCAGCTACTACCCTTCAGGGGATGAAAAACTGTTTTTT. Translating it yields CASSYYPSGDEKLFF.